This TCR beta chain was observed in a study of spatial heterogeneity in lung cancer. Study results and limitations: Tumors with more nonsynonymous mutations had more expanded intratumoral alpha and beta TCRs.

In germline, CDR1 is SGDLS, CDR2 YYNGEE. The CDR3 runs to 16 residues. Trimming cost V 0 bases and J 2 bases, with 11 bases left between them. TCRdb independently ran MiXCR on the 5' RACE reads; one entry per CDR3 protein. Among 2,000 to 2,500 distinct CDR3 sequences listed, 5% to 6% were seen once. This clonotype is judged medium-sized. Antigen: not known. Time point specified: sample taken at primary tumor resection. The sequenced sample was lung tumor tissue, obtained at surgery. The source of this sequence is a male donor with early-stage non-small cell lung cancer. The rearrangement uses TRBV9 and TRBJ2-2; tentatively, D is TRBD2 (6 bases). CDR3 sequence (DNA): TGTGCCAGCAGCGTAGGTATTAGCGGTAACACCGGGGAGCTGTTTTTT. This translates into CASSVGISGNTGELFF.